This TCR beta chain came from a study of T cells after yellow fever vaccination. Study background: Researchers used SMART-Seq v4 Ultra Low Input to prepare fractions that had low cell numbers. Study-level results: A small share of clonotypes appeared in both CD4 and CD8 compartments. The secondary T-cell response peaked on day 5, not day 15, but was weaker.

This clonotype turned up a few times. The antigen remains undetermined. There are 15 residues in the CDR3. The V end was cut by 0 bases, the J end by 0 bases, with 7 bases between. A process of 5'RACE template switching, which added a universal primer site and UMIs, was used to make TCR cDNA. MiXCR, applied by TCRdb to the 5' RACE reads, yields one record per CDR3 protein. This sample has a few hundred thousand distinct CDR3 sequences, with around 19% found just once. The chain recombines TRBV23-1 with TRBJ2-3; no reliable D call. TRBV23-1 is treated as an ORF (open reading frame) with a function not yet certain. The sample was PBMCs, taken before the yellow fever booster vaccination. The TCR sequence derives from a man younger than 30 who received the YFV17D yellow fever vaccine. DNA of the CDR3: TGCGCCAGCAGTCAATCAAGTGAGAGCACAGATACGCAGTATTTT. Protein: CASSQSSESTDTQYF.